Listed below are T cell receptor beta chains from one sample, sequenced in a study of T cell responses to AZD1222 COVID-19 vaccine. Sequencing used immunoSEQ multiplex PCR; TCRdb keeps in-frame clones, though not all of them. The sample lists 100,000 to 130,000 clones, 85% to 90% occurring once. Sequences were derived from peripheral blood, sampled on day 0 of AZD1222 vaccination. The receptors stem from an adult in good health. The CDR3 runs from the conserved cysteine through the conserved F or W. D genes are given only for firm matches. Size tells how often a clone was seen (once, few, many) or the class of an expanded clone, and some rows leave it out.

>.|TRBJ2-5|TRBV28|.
CASSLTQQETQYF
TGTGCCAGCAGTTTGACTCAGCAAGAGACCCAGTACTTC
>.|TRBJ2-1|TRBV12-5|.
CASAPGDSYNEQFF
TGTGCTAGTGCGCCCGGGGACTCCTACAATGAGCAGTTCTTC
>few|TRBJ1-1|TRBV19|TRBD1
CASRTQGPASTEAFF
TGTGCCAGTAGAACACAGGGGCCGGCATCCACTGAAGCTTTCTTT
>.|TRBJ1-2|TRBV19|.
CASRQNTDSVSGYTF
TGTGCCAGTAGGCAAAATACGGACAGTGTCAGTGGCTACACCTTC
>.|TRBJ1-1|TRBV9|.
CASSPQGGGTEAFF
TGTGCCAGCAGCCCCCAAGGGGGGGGCACTGAAGCTTTCTTT
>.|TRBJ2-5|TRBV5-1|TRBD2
CASSLAPAGDSRETQYF
TGCGCCAGCAGCTTGGCCCCAGCGGGGGACTCTCGTGAGACCCAGTACTTC
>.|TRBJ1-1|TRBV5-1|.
CASTPTSLNTEAFF
TGCGCCAGCACCCCGACATCTTTGAACACTGAAGCTTTCTTT
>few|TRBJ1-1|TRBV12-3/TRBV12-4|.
CASSLTWAEAFF
TGTGCCAGCAGTTTAACCTGGGCTGAAGCTTTCTTT
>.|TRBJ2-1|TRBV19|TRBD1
CASSIDRGGEQFF
TGTGCCAGTAGTATCGACAGGGGCGGGGAGCAGTTCTTC
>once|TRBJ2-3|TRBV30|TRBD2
CAWSRLAGGTDTQYF
TGTGCCTGGAGCAGACTAGCGGGGGGAACAGATACGCAGTATTTT
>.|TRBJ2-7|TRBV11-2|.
CASSSQLQSYEQYF
TGTGCCAGCAGCTCTCAGCTCCAATCCTACGAGCAGTACTTC
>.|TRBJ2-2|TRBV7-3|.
CASSFPAGGTGGTGELFF
TGTGCCAGCAGCTTTCCCGCGGGCGGGACTGGGGGAACCGGGGAGCTGTTTTTT
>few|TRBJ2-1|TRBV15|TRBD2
CATNPSGGAYYTNEQFF
TGTGCCACCAACCCTAGCGGGGGGGCCTATTACACGAATGAGCAGTTCTTC
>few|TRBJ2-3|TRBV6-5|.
CASRRDPTDTQYF
TGTGCCAGCAGAAGGGACCCGACAGATACGCAGTATTTT
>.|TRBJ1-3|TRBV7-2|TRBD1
CASSPGGPTGYTIYF
TGTGCCAGCAGCCCTGGAGGACCGACAGGGTACACCATATATTTT
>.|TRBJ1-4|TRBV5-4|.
CASSLQAANEKLFF
TGTGCCAGCAGCTTGCAGGCGGCCAATGAAAAACTGTTTTTT
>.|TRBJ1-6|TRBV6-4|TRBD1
CASSDSDRASPLHF
TGTGCCAGCAGTGACTCGGACAGGGCCTCACCCCTCCACTTT
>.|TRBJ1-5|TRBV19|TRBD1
CASSTRTGGSFSNQPQHF
TGTGCCAGTAGTACAAGGACAGGGGGCTCTTTTAGCAATCAGCCCCAGCATTTT
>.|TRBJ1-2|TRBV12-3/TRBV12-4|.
CASSFSDSYGYTF
TGTGCCAGCAGTTTTTCAGACAGCTATGGCTACACCTTC
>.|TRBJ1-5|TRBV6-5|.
CASRQYSNQPQHF
TGTGCCAGCAGACAATATAGCAATCAGCCCCAGCATTTT
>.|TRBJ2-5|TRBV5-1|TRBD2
CASSLGRTSTNQETQYF
TGCGCCAGCAGCTTGGGTAGGACTAGCACCAACCAAGAGACCCAGTACTTC
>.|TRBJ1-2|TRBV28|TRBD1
CASSLWGQNSEGYTF
TGTGCCAGCAGTTTATGGGGACAGAACTCTGAGGGCTACACCTTC
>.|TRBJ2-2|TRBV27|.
CASTTGPSWDTGELFF
TGTGCCAGCACGACAGGTCCATCGTGGGACACCGGGGAGCTGTTTTTT
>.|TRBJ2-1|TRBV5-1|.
CASAGGPGGEQFF
TGCGCCAGCGCCGGCGGACCCGGCGGTGAGCAGTTCTTC
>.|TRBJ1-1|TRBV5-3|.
CARSMDRMNTEAFF
TGTGCCAGAAGCATGGACAGAATGAACACTGAAGCTTTCTTT
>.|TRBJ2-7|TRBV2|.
CASSEARGTEQYF
TGTGCCAGCAGTGAAGCGCGAGGGACCGAGCAGTACTTC
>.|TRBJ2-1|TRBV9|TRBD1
CASSTPGPSGGHEQFF
TGTGCCAGCAGCACCCCTGGACCTTCAGGGGGCCATGAGCAGTTCTTC
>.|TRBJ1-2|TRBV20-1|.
CSAGTRDAIF
TGCAGTGCTGGGACACGGGACGCGATCTTC
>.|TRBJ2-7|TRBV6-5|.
CASTESNEQYF
TGTGCCAGCACCGAAAGTAACGAGCAGTACTTC
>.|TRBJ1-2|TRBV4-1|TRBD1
CASSQLFGQGAYGYTF
TGCGCCAGCAGCCAACTCTTCGGACAGGGTGCCTATGGCTACACCTTC
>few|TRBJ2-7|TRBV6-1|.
CASSENRLGLYEQYF
TGTGCCAGCAGTGAAAACCGGCTGGGCCTCTACGAGCAGTACTTC
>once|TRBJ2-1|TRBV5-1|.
CASSFGTYNEQFF
TGCGCCAGCAGCTTTGGTACATACAATGAGCAGTTCTTC
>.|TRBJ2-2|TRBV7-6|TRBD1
CASSLNPGQAGTGELFF
TGTGCCAGCAGCTTAAATCCGGGACAGGCGGGCACCGGGGAGCTGTTTTTT
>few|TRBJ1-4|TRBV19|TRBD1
CASARGPTNEKLFF
TGTGCCAGTGCCAGGGGGCCGACTAATGAAAAACTGTTTTTT
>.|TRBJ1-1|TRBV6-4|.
CASSDSFGNTEAFF
TGTGCCAGCAGTGACTCGTTCGGGAACACTGAAGCTTTCTTT
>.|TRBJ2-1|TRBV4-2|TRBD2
CASSQFALAGGEQFF
TGTGCCAGCAGCCAATTTGCCCTAGCGGGGGGTGAGCAGTTCTTC
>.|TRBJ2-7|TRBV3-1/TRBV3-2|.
CASSPETATYEQYF
TGTGCCAGCAGCCCAGAGACTGCCACCTACGAGCAGTACTTC
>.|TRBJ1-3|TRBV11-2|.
CASSLSGVGNTIYF
TGTGCCAGCAGCTTATCCGGGGTCGGAAACACCATATATTTT
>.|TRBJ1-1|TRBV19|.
CASSISTALPEAFF
TGTGCCAGTAGTATCTCGACAGCCCTACCAGAAGCTTTCTTT
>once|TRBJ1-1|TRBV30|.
CAWSEPNTEAFF
TGTGCCTGGAGTGAGCCGAACACTGAAGCTTTCTTT
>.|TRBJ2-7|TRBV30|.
CAWSPGEVKAYEQYF
TGTGCCTGGAGTCCTGGTGAGGTAAAAGCCTACGAGCAGTACTTC
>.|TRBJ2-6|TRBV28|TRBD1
CASSSNGQGRSGANVLTF
TGTGCCAGCAGTTCAAACGGACAGGGCCGCTCTGGGGCCAACGTCCTGACTTTC
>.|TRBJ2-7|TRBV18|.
CASSPGARNEQYF
TGTGCCAGCTCACCCGGGGCACGGAACGAGCAGTACTTC
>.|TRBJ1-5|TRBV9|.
CASSVEGLSGQPQHF
TGTGCCAGCAGCGTAGAAGGGCTTAGTGGTCAGCCCCAGCATTTT
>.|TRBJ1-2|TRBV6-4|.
CASSISFDVGYGYTF
TGTGCCAGCAGTATCTCCTTCGATGTTGGCTATGGCTACACCTTC
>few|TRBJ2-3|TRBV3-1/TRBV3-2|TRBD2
CASSQRAGGSTDTQYF
TGTGCCAGCAGCCAAAGGGCGGGGGGAAGCACAGATACGCAGTATTTT
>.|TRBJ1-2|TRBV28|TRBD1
CASGTDRGYTF
TGTGCCAGCGGTACGGACAGGGGCTACACCTTC
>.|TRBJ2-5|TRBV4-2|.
CASSLRWGGGEETQYF
TGTGCCAGCAGCCTAAGATGGGGCGGGGGCGAAGAGACCCAGTACTTC
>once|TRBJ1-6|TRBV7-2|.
CASSFTWDSPLHF
TGTGCCAGCAGCTTTACTTGGGACTCACCCCTCCACTTT
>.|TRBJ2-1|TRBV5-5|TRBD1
CASSFPGTGHNEQFF
TGTGCCAGCAGCTTTCCCGGGACAGGGCACAATGAGCAGTTCTTC
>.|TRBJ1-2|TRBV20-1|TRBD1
CSAPGGAGYTF
TGCAGTGCCCCAGGGGGCGCGGGCTACACCTTC
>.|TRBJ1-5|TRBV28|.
CASSLESRAQHF
TGTGCCAGCAGTTTAGAGTCACGGGCCCAGCATTTT
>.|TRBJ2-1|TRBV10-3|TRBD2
CAISPGLERYNEQFF
TGTGCCATCAGCCCGGGACTAGAAAGGTACAATGAGCAGTTCTTC
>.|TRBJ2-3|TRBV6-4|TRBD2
CASSDSVGGNTDTQYF
TGTGCCAGCAGTGACTCGGTCGGGGGGAACACAGATACGCAGTATTTT
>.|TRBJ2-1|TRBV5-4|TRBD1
CASSLTGTGKTYEQFF
TGTGCCAGCAGCCTAACCGGGACAGGAAAGACATATGAGCAGTTCTTC
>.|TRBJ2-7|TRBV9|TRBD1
CASSVAPGQGSYEQYF
TGTGCCAGCAGCGTAGCACCGGGACAGGGTTCCTACGAGCAGTACTTC
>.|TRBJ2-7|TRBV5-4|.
CASSLVGRTGGEQYF
TGTGCCAGCAGCTTGGTAGGTCGTACCGGGGGCGAGCAGTACTTC
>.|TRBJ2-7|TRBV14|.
CASSQDPESSYEQYF
TGTGCCAGCAGCCAAGATCCGGAAAGCTCCTACGAGCAGTACTTC
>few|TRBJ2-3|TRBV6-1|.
CASSEVGRGSTDTQYF
TGTGCCAGCAGTGAAGTTGGCAGGGGAAGCACAGATACGCAGTATTTT